Sequencing of this T cell receptor (beta chain) was carried out in a study of blood T cells in healthy people across ages. Using a J-beta primer mix together with a sample-barcoded 5' primer, a second PCR was run for roughly 6 to 12 cycles. TCRdb used MiXCR to reprocess the 5' RACE reads, holding one entry per CDR3 protein. In the table there are fewer than 900,000 distinct CDR3 sequences, roughly 45% of which are singletons. There are a few counts of this clonotype. V dropped 4 bases and J dropped 0 bases, with 11 bases sitting between them. CDR3 size: 14 residues. Per the germline V gene, CDR1 is SQVTM and CDR2 is ANQGSEA.

The V call is TRBV29-1, the J call TRBJ2-3; D is possibly TRBD2 (6 bases). The origin of this receptor is an older woman in good health. Specimen: blood. The CDR3 nucleotides are TGCAGCGTTGCGGACGGGAGTAGCACAGATACGCAGTATTTT. This translates into CSVADGSSTDTQYF.